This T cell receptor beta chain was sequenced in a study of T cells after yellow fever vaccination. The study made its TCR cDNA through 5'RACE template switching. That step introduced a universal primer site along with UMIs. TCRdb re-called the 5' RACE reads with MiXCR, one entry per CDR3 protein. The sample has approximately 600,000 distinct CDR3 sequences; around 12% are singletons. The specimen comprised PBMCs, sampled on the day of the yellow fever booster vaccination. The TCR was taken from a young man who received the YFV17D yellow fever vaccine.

In DNA, the CDR3 is TGTGCCAGCAGCAATCCCGGCGGGCCGCCCAGCTATGGCTACACCTTC. Its protein product is CASSNPGGPPSYGYTF. The rearrangement joins TRBV7-8 to TRBJ1-2; no clear D gene. Per the germline V gene, CDR1 is SGHVS and CDR2 is FQNEAQ. V lost 5 bases, J lost 4 bases, and 20 bases lay in between. This CDR3 has 16 amino acids.